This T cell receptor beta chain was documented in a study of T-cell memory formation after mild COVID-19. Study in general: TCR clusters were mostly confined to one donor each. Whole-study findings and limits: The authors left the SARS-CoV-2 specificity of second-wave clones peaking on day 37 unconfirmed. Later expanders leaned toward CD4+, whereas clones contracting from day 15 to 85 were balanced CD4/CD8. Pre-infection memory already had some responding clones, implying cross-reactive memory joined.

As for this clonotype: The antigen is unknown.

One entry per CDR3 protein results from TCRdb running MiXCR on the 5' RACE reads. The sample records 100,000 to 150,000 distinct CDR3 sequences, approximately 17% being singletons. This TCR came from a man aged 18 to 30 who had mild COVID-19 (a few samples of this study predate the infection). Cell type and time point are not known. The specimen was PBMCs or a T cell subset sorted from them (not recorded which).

The chain's CDR3 is CASSLKGTTEAFF. The DNA of the CDR3 is TGCGCCAGCAGCTTGAAAGGGACCACTGAAGCTTTCTTT. The chain uses TRBV5-1 and TRBJ1-1, with D possibly TRBD1 on 5 matching bases. The CDR3 loop spans 13 amino acids. Germline V gene sequence: CDR1 SGHRS, CDR2 YFSETQ. The V and J ends lost 1 base and 4 bases respectively, with 8 bases between them.